These 22 T cell receptor beta chains came from one sample sequenced in a study of OX40 agonist ivuxolimab in advanced cancers. Libraries were prepared by immunoSEQ multiplex PCR; TCRdb keeps only in-frame clonotypes and omits some of them. The table lists tens of thousands of clones, roughly nine tenths of them singletons, with about 15% in the top ten. The material was CD4+ or CD8+ T cells sorted from blood, obtained in a trial of the OX40 agonist ivuxolimab. The receptor source for this set is an adult with an advanced solid tumor such as melanoma, head and neck, liver or kidney cancer.

The rearrangement links TRBV4-1 to TRBJ2-6; D unclear. Germline V lookup: CDR1 MGHRA, CDR2 YSYEKL. CDR3 size: 17 residues. V was trimmed by 0 bases and J by 0 bases, leaving 9 bases between them. The CDR3 region is CASSQEQHSSGANVLTF. In DNA, the CDR3 is TGCGCCAGCAGCCAAGAGCAGCACAGCTCTGGGGCCAACGTCCTGACTTTC.

J is TRBJ1-1 and V is TRBV6-5; 9 bases are a match to TRBD1. CDR3 length equals 15 residues. V shed 4 bases and J 3 bases; nucleotides not matched to a gene: 6. Per the germline V gene, CDR1 is MNHEY and CDR2 is SVGAGI. CDR3 in amino acids: CASSFSGQGDTEAFF. In DNA form, the CDR3 reads TGTGCCAGCAGTTTCTCGGGACAGGGTGACACTGAAGCTTTCTTT.

V gene TRBV7-3 combines with J gene TRBJ2-3; D may be TRBD2 (6 bases). Trimming cost V 3 bases and J 6 bases, with 13 bases left between them. Germline loops: CDR1 SGHTA, CDR2 FQGTGA. The CDR3 contains 14 residues. In nucleotides, the CDR3 is TGTGCCAGCAGCTTCGGGACTGTGCATGATACGCAGTATTTT. Encoded protein: CASSFGTVHDTQYF.

The CDR3 loop reads CASSLGRDGNYEQYF. CDR3 coding DNA: TGTGCCAGCAGCTTAGGGCGGGACGGAAACTACGAGCAGTACTTC. The J gene is TRBJ2-7, the V gene TRBV5-8, with D perhaps matching TRBD2 (6 bases). Per germline, CDR1 SGHTS and CDR2 YDEGEE. This CDR3 is 15 amino acids long. Deletions cut 2 bases from V and 3 bases from J, with 15 bases between.

This chain uses TRBV6-1 with TRBJ2-3; 9 nucleotides match TRBD1. The CDR3 runs to 17 residues. The V and J ends lost 2 bases and 2 bases, in that order; junction bases with no gene match: 8. The germline V gene has CDR1 MNHNS and CDR2 SASEGT. The CDR3 nucleotides read TGTGCCAGCAGTGAATTAGGGACAGGGTCACTCACAGATACGCAGTATTTT. Its protein product is CASSELGTGSLTDTQYF.

This chain uses TRBV18 with TRBJ2-2; 8 bases map to TRBD1. The CDR3 consists of 17 residues. CDR1 is KGHSH, CDR2 LQKENI, per germline. The ends lost 4 bases at V and 0 bases at J; junction bases unmatched: 7. CDR3 bases: TGTGCCAGCTCACTCTCGAGGACAGGGCCGAACACCGGGGAGCTGTTTTTT. It is translated as CASSLSRTGPNTGELFF.

The V call is TRBV15, the J call TRBJ2-5; no definite D call. V shed 3 bases and J shed 5 bases, with 10 bases lying between them. Germline V gene sequence: CDR1 LNHNV, CDR2 YYDKDF (reference sequence). CDR3 size: 13 residues. Here the CDR3 DNA reads TGTGCCACCAGCAGGTGGGCAGCGGAGACCCAGTACTTC. Protein sequence: CATSRWAAETQYF.

Points on this clone: Other DNA sequences of this sample code for an identical CDR3. The genes are TRBV27 and TRBJ2-7; D is possibly TRBD2 (7 bases). Germline assignment: CDR1 MNHEY and CDR2 SMNVEV (reference sequence). This CDR3 has 14 residues. The V end was cut by 0 bases, the J end by 4 bases, with 10 bases between. The CDR3 region is CASSLSGGGYEQYF. The CDR3 DNA sequence: TGTGCCAGCAGTTTATCGGGAGGGGGGTACGAGCAGTACTTC.

The chain recombines TRBV19 with TRBJ2-1; D may be TRBD2 (6 bases). The ends were cut back, 6 bases at V and 5 bases at J, with 17 bases in the middle. Looked up from germline, CDR1 is LNHDA and CDR2 is SQIVND (reference sequence). CDR3 length equals 15 residues. The CDR3 DNA sequence: TGTGCCAGTAGCACCGGGCCGGGAGCCCACAATGAGCAGTTCTTC. This codes for CASSTGPGAHNEQFF.

The J gene is TRBJ2-7, the V gene TRBV6-6, with D possibly TRBD1 on 5 matching bases. Looked up from germline, CDR1 is MNHNY and CDR2 is SVGAGI (reference sequence). The germline V and J ends were trimmed by 11 bases and 4 bases, with 12 bases remaining between them. The CDR3 is 11 residues long. CDR3 residues: CAAQGAYEQYF. CDR3 coding DNA: TGTGCCGCCCAGGGCGCATACGAGCAGTACTTC.

The V and J genes are TRBV7-6 and TRBJ2-5; TRBD2 matches 11 bases. The CDR3 covers 17 residues. The junction had 10 bases not matched to a gene; V was cut back by 4 bases and J by 3 bases. The germline gives CDR1 SGHVS, CDR2 FNYEAQ. In nucleotides, the CDR3 is TGTGCCAGCAGCTCGAGGACTAGCGGGCCCCACAAAGAGACCCAGTACTTC. It codes for CASSSRTSGPHKETQYF.

The chain combines TRBV4-3 with TRBJ1-3; D unresolved. V was trimmed by 1 base and J by 2 bases, leaving 6 bases between them. This CDR3 region has 14 residues. CDR1 is LGHNA and CDR2 is YSLEER in the germline V gene. The CDR3 loop is CASSQAWAGNTIYF. The DNA for the CDR3 is TGCGCCAGCAGCCAAGCTTGGGCTGGAAACACCATATATTTT.

The chain has TRBV7-2 and TRBJ2-5; 7 bases are shared with TRBD2. The J call may be in error: the DNA end matches TRBJ2-7 better. Per the germline V gene, CDR1 is SGHTA and CDR2 is FQGNSA. The CDR3 is made up of 16 amino acids. CDR3 coding DNA: TGTGCCAGCAGCTCCATAAACAGCGGGGCTCCCTACGAGCAGTACTTC. Translation gives CASSSINSGAPYEQYF.

The chain recombines TRBV7-2 with TRBJ2-7; D assignment may be TRBD1 or TRBD2 (6 bases each). Between the trimmed V and J ends, which lost 3 bases and 5 bases, there was a span of 11 bases. The CDR3 has 13 amino acids. Germline CDR1 reads SGHTA; CDR2 reads FQGNSA. CDR3: CASSFMGGNEQYF. The CDR3 coding sequence is TGTGCCAGCAGCTTCATGGGGGGCAACGAGCAGTACTTC.

As to this clone: The identical CDR3 is also encoded by other nucleotide sequences in the sample. The chain employs TRBV7-9 and TRBJ2-5; 10 bases align to TRBD1. V lost 4 bases, J lost 3 bases, and 2 bases stayed unmatched. Per the germline V gene, CDR1 is SEHNR and CDR2 is FQNEAQ (reference sequence). The CDR3 length is 14 residues. The CDR3 coding sequence is TGTGCCAGCAGCTCGACAGGGGGCGAAGAGACCCAGTACTTC. It codes for CASSSTGGEETQYF.

The chain recombines TRBV6-5 with TRBJ1-1, with 10 bases aligning to TRBD1. CDR3 length equals 14 residues. Germline-derived CDR1 and CDR2 are MNHEY and SVGAGI. The V and J ends lost 6 bases and 5 bases, in that order; junction bases with no gene match: 6. CDR3 amino acids: CASSSDRGYTEAFF. CDR3 nucleotide sequence: TGTGCCAGCAGCTCGGACAGGGGGTATACTGAAGCTTTCTTT.

The CDR3 loop reads CASSGNTGTHEAFF. In nucleotides, the CDR3 is TGTGCCAGCAGCGGAAATACAGGGACCCATGAAGCTTTCTTT. J is TRBJ1-1 and V is TRBV9, with D perhaps matching TRBD1 (6 bases). This CDR3 spans 14 amino acids. V lost 3 bases and J 7 bases, leaving 16 bases between the germline ends. Germline V gives CDR1 SGDLS, CDR2 YYNGEE. Filled out from reference TRBV9 and TRBJ1-1, the complete variable domain reads DSGVTQTPKHLITATGQRVTLRCSPRSGDLSVYWYQQSLDQGLQFLIQYYNGEERAKGNILERFSAQQFPDLHSELNLSSLELGDSALYFCASSGNTGTHEAFFGQGTRLTVV.

The rearrangement joins TRBV9 to TRBJ2-7; maybe TRBD2 (6 bases). The CDR3 contains 15 residues. CDR1 SGDLS and CDR2 YYNGEE come from the germline V gene. V was clipped by 0 bases and J by 2 bases, with 12 bases between them. The CDR3 nucleotides are TGTGCCAGCAGCGTAGGGAGGGCATCCGCCTACGAGCAGTACTTC. It codes for CASSVGRASAYEQYF. Filled out from reference TRBV9 and TRBJ2-7, the complete variable domain reads DSGVTQTPKHLITATGQRVTLRCSPRSGDLSVYWYQQSLDQGLQFLIQYYNGEERAKGNILERFSAQQFPDLHSELNLSSLELGDSALYFCASSVGRASAYEQYFGPGTRLTVT.

A few counts support this clone. The chain is built from TRBV28 and TRBJ2-3; D possibly corresponds to TRBD2 (7 bases). Per the germline V gene, CDR1 is MDHEN and CDR2 is SYDVKM. V was shortened by 7 bases and J by 2 bases, with 16 bases between the two germline ends. The CDR3 is 15 amino acids. CDR3: CASTLSGTNTDTQYF. CDR3 nucleotides: TGTGCCAGCACCCTAAGCGGGACAAACACAGATACGCAGTATTTT. Full variable domain (rest looked up from reference TRBV28 and TRBJ2-3): DVKVTQSSRYLVKRTGEKVFLECVQDMDHENMFWYRQDPGLGLRLIYFSYDVKMKEKGDIPEGYSVSREKKERFSLILESASTNQTSMYLCASTLSGTNTDTQYFGPGTRLTVL.

The gene calls are TRBV9 and TRBJ2-7, with D hard to call. Germline CDR1 is SGDLS and CDR2 is YYNGEE. V was clipped by 3 bases and J by 5 bases, with 12 bases between them. This CDR3 contains 13 residues. Written as DNA, the CDR3 is TGTGCCAGCAGCGCTAATCGAGCCGACGAGCAGTACTTC. This gives the protein CASSANRADEQYF.

The chain recombines TRBV2 with TRBJ2-1; 9 bases are shared with TRBD1. CDR3 size: 14 residues. Germline V gene sequence: CDR1 SNHLY, CDR2 FYNNEI. The trim removed 8 bases at V and 3 bases at J, leaving 5 bases unmatched. This CDR3 reads CASGGTGNYNEQFF. The CDR3 bases are TGTGCCAGCGGTGGGACAGGGAACTACAATGAGCAGTTCTTC.

The rearrangement links TRBV2 to TRBJ2-7; 14 bases agree with TRBD2. Losses at the gene ends were 5 bases for V and 5 bases for J; bases not matched to a gene: 14. The CDR3 runs to 18 residues. Germline CDR1 reads SNHLY; CDR2 reads FYNNEI. Written as DNA, the CDR3 is TGTGCCAGCAGTACGCAGTCTGGACTAGCGGGAGGTCTTGACGAGCAGTACTTC. Translation gives CASSTQSGLAGGLDEQYF.